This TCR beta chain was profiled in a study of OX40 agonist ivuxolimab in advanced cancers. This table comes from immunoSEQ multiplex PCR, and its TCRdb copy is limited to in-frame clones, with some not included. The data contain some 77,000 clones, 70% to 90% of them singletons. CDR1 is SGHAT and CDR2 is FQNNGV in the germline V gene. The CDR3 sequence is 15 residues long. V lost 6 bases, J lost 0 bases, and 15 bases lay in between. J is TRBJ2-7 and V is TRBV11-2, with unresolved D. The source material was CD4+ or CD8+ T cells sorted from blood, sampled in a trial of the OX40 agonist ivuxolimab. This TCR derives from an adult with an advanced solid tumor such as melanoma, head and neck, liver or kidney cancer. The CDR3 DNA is TGTGCCAGCAGTCAACTCGACACGATCTCCTACGAGCAGTACTTC. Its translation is CASSQLDTISYEQYF.